This T cell receptor beta chain was obtained from a study of cytomegalovirus exposure and HLA in healthy donors. There are 13 residues in the CDR3. The J segment lost 5 bases and the V segment lost 6 bases, leaving 5 bases of the junction unmatched. CDR1 SNHLY and CDR2 FYNNEI come from the germline V gene. The study ran its PCR with 60 Vbeta and 13 Jbeta primers. Profiling relied on immunoSEQ multiplex PCR, and the TCRdb table lists in-frame clones only, not all of them. The sample's table shows approximately 77,000 clones. The J gene is TRBJ1-1, the V gene TRBV2; TRBD1 matches at 8 bases. The source of this sequence is a man aged 25 to 40 in good health and CMV-seronegative. Sequencing input: PBMCs. In DNA, the CDR3 is TGTGCCAGCAGCGTCGACAGGGGAACTGAAGCTTTCTTT. Translated: CASSVDRGTEAFF.